Shown below are 18 T cell receptor beta chains from a single sample sequenced in a study of T cell responses to AZD1222 COVID-19 vaccine. The method was immunoSEQ multiplex PCR; TCRdb's version includes in-frame clones alone and lacks a portion of them. The table lists some 120,000 clones, 88% of them singletons. The material was peripheral blood, obtained on day 0 of AZD1222 vaccination. These receptors were taken from an adult in good health.

The V gene is TRBV6-5, the J gene TRBJ1-2, with 7 nucleotides matching TRBD1. The CDR3 covers 15 residues. The V segment lost 0 bases and the J segment 1 base; nucleotides outside the gene matches: 2. Germline CDR1 reads MNHEY; CDR2 reads SVGAGI. The DNA of the CDR3 is TGTGCCAGCAGTTACTCGGACAGGCTTAACTATGGCTACACCTTC. Residues: CASSYSDRLNYGYTF.

This clone was seen more than once but under ten times. The chain is built from TRBV10-2 and TRBJ2-7; tentatively, D is TRBD2 (5 bases). V was clipped by 7 bases and J by 3 bases, with 13 bases between them. CDR1 is WSHSY, CDR2 SAAADI, per germline. The CDR3 is 13 amino acids. The CDR3 DNA reads TGCGCCAGCACCAGAGGAGCGGACTACGAGCAGTACTTC. Protein product: CASTRGADYEQYF.

This clone was recorded only once. The chain carries TRBV23-1 and TRBJ2-7; TRBD1 matches at 10 bases. TRBV23-1 falls under the ORF class, with uncertain function. The length of the CDR3 is 15 residues. V shed 4 bases and J 3 bases; nucleotides not matched to a gene: 6. In DNA, the CDR3 is TGCGCCAGCAGTCCGGGCGGACAGGGGGGCTACGAGCAGTACTTC. Amino acid sequence: CASSPGGQGGYEQYF.

In the case of this clone: Other nucleotide sequences in the sample specify the same CDR3. The chain couples TRBV5-1 to TRBJ1-1; 9 bases match TRBD1. The CDR3 totals 14 residues. J lost 4 bases, V lost 0 bases, and 1 base had no gene match. Germline V gene sequence: CDR1 SGHRS, CDR2 YFSETQ. CDR3 in DNA: TGCGCCAGCAGCTTGGGGGACAGGGTCACTGAAGCTTTCTTT. Protein: CASSLGDRVTEAFF.

The chain uses TRBV29-1 and TRBJ2-4; perhaps TRBD2 as D (6 bases). CDR1 and CDR2 (germline): SQVTM, ANQGSEA. V lost 1 base and J lost 4, with 11 bases in between. The CDR3 has 14 amino acids. The CDR3 region is CSVEAWGLKNIQYF. The CDR3 DNA reads TGCAGCGTTGAAGCTTGGGGACTTAAAAACATTCAGTACTTC.

The rearrangement joins TRBV10-3 to TRBJ2-2, with 13 bases lining up with TRBD2. J gave up 4 bases and V 8 bases, and 13 bases lay outside the gene matches. Germline V CDR1 and CDR2: ENHRY, SYGVKD. This CDR3 contains 18 residues. CDR3 nucleotides: TGTGCCATCTCGGCTAAAGGACTAGCGGGAGTGGTCACCGGGGAGCTGTTTTTT. Its protein product is CAISAKGLAGVVTGELFF.

V and J are TRBV5-1 and TRBJ2-5; a possible D gene is TRBD2 (6 bases). From germline, CDR1 is SGHRS and CDR2 YFSETQ. The CDR3 is made up of 15 amino acids. With 4 bases removed from V and 2 bases from J, the gap between germline ends came to 15 bases. This chain's CDR3 is CASSLQSGRQETQYF. The CDR3 nucleotides are TGCGCCAGCAGCCTTCAATCCGGGAGACAAGAGACCCAGTACTTC.

This clone was observed a few times. The V call is TRBV7-6, the J call TRBJ1-5; D is undetermined. Germline CDR1 reads SGHVS; CDR2 reads FNYEAQ. The CDR3 runs 14 residues. Trimming shortened V by 4 bases and J by 5 bases, and 12 bases separated the two germline ends. Here the CDR3 reads CASSSRMGHQPQHF. The CDR3 DNA reads as TGTGCCAGCAGCTCCCGGATGGGTCATCAGCCCCAGCATTTT.

The chain combines TRBV6-6 with TRBJ1-1, with 9 bases that match TRBD1. Unmatched junction bases numbered 11, after V lost 5 bases and J lost 1 base. CDR1 is MNHNY, CDR2 SVGAGI, per germline (reference sequence). The CDR3 consists of 17 residues. The CDR3 nucleotides read TGTGCCAGCAGTCTAGCCGGGACAGGGAGAGGGAACACTGAAGCTTTCTTT. Translating it yields CASSLAGTGRGNTEAFF.

V usage is TRBV9 and J usage is TRBJ2-3; TRBD1 matches at 10 bases. CDR1 is SGDLS and CDR2 is YYNGEE in the germline V gene. This CDR3 region has 16 residues. Trimming took 2 bases from V and 5 from J; bases not matched to a gene: 8. The CDR3 loop reads CASSVGQGGGGDTQYF. The CDR3 DNA follows: TGTGCCAGCAGCGTCGGACAGGGGGGTGGAGGAGATACGCAGTATTTT.

The rearrangement uses TRBV27 and TRBJ1-5, with a tentative D call TRBD1 (5 bases). Germline V gene lookup returns CDR1 MNHEY and CDR2 SMNVEV (reference sequence). CDR3 length: 14 residues. V dropped 3 bases and J dropped 3 bases, with 9 bases sitting between them. DNA of the CDR3: TGTGCCAGCAGTTTGTGGGGGAACAATCAGCCCCAGCATTTT. Its protein is CASSLWGNNQPQHF.

J is TRBJ2-7 and V is TRBV9; D gene ambiguous. This CDR3 is 14 amino acids long. Germline V gene lookup returns CDR1 SGDLS and CDR2 YYNGEE. The V and J ends lost 2 bases and 5 bases respectively, with 14 bases between them. Here the CDR3 reads CASSVRPSGDEQYF. In nucleotides, the CDR3 is TGTGCCAGCAGCGTCCGGCCCTCTGGGGACGAGCAGTACTTC.

J is TRBJ1-4 and V is TRBV27; a possible D gene is TRBD1 (6 bases). Per germline, CDR1 MNHEY and CDR2 SMNVEV (reference sequence). The V end lost 6 bases, the J end lost 8 bases, and 43 bases lay between the germline ends. The CDR3 contains 23 residues. DNA of the CDR3: TGTGCCAGCAGACTCAGCCCCACCAAGACCCTCCCGAGCCCCAGGACGAGGGGGGAAAAACTGTTTTTT. Translated: CASRLSPTKTLPSPRTRGEKLFF.

The chain carries TRBV5-1 and TRBJ2-7; D remains unclear. The V end lost 3 bases, the J end lost 7 bases, and 11 bases lay between the germline ends. This CDR3 contains 12 residues. CDR1 SGHRS and CDR2 YFSETQ come from the germline V gene. The CDR3 protein is CASSSQNVEQYF. CDR3 sequence (DNA): TGCGCCAGCAGCTCTCAAAACGTGGAGCAGTACTTC.

This clone came up a few times. The V call is TRBV25-1, the J call TRBJ2-2, with D uncertain. This CDR3 is 11 amino acids long. Per germline, CDR1 MGHDK and CDR2 SYGVNS. Trimming stripped 4 bases from V and 9 bases from J, with 6 bases between. For the CDR3, the DNA is TGTGCCAGCAGTGGCGATCGGGAGCTGTTTTTT. This encodes CASSGDRELFF.

The V and J genes are TRBV10-1 and TRBJ1-3, with D hard to call. V lost 3 bases and J 0 bases, leaving 12 bases between the germline ends. Germline V lookup: CDR1 WNHNN, CDR2 SYGVQD (reference sequence). The CDR3 loop spans 16 amino acids. The CDR3 sequence is CASSDRRSSSGNTIYF. CDR3 bases: TGCGCCAGCAGTGACCGGCGGTCCTCCTCTGGAAACACCATATATTTT.

The chain recombines TRBV28 with TRBJ1-6; 9 nucleotides align to TRBD1. V gave up 6 bases and J gave up 6 bases; unmatched junction bases: 15. The germline gives CDR1 MDHEN, CDR2 SYDVKM. The CDR3 runs 18 residues. CDR3 amino acids: CASSPPTGTGSFNSPLHF. In DNA, the CDR3 is TGTGCCAGCAGCCCCCCGACCGGGACAGGGAGTTTTAATTCACCCCTCCACTTT.

The chain recombines TRBV7-6 with TRBJ1-6, with D tentatively TRBD1 (5 bases). Germline V gene lookup returns CDR1 SGHVS and CDR2 FNYEAQ. The CDR3 contains 18 residues. The V end lost 1 base, the J end lost 7 bases, and 20 bases lay between the germline ends. The CDR3: CASSLVGAGVSGNSPLHF. The CDR3 DNA sequence: TGTGCCAGCAGCTTAGTAGGGGCGGGGGTATCGGGCAATTCACCCCTCCACTTT.